Included here is one TCR beta chain sequence, with context. What it binds is not known. V trimming: 5 bases; J trimming: 3 bases; junction bases outside the gene matches: 6. Germline CDR1 MDHEN, CDR2 SYDVKM. This CDR3 contains 15 residues. The source of the sample is a study of T cell responses to AZD1222 COVID-19 vaccine. Study at large: Pooled together were second doses at about 4 or about 12 weeks. Study-wide points: Mostly white British, mostly female donors; authors suggested clonal diversity may be underestimated. Spike-specific TCR breadth and depth were elevated following two AZD1222 doses. Per reports, nearly half of all spike-specific TCRs target regions that are unmutated in variants.

Generated by immunoSEQ multiplex PCR, the TCRdb table keeps only in-frame clones and is missing some. The sample contains about 190,000 clones, almost 95% of which appear only once. Sequencing was performed on peripheral blood, taken on day 0 of AZD1222 vaccination. The receptor was isolated from an adult in good health. The rearrangement uses TRBV28 and TRBJ2-3; 9 nucleotides line up with TRBD1. This CDR3 is CASSGPGTGTDTQYF. CDR3 DNA: TGTGCCAGCAGTGGGCCCGGGACAGGGACAGATACGCAGTATTTT.